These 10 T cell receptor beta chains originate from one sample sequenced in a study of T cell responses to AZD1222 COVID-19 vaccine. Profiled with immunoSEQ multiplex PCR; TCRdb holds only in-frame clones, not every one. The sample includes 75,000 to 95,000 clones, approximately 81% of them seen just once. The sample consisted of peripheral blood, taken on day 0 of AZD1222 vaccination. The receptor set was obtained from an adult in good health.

CDR3 in DNA: TGTGCCAGCAGCCAAGATCATAACAGGGGACCCACCGGGGAGCTGTTTTTT. The encoded protein is CASSQDHNRGPTGELFF. J is TRBJ2-2 and V is TRBV4-2; TRBD1 matches at 7 bases. This CDR3 spans 17 amino acids. Germline V gene lookup returns CDR1 LGHNA and CDR2 YNFKEQ. V gave up 0 bases and J gave up 4 bases; unmatched junction bases: 8.

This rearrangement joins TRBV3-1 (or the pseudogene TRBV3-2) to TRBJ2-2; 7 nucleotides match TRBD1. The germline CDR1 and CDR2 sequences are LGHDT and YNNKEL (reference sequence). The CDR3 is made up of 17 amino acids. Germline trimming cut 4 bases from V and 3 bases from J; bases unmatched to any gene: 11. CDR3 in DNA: TGTGCCAGCAGCCCAGGGAAAGGGGGCAAGGACACCGGGGAGCTGTTTTTT. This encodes CASSPGKGGKDTGELFF.

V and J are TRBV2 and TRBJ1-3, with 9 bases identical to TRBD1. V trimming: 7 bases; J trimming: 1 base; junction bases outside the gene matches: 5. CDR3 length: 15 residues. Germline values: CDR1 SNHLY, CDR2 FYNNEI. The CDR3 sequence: CASTPQGASGNTIYF. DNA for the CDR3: TGTGCCAGCACGCCACAGGGGGCGTCTGGAAACACCATATATTTT.

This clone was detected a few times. CDR3 region: CASSQGRHDPSGNTIYF. CDR3 DNA sequence: TGCGCCAGCAGCCAAGGGCGGCACGATCCCTCTGGAAACACCATATATTTT. V usage is TRBV4-1 and J usage is TRBJ1-3; no reliable D call. CDR3 size: 17 residues. V lost 1 base and J lost 0, with 13 bases in between. Germline lookup yields CDR1 MGHRA and CDR2 YSYEKL.

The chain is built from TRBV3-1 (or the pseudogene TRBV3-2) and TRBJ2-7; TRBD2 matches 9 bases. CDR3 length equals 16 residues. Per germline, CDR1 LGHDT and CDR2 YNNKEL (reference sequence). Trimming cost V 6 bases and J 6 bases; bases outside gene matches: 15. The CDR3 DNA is TGTGCCAGCAGTAACATGGGAGCGGGGGGAGGGGCCGAGCAGTACTTC. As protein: CASSNMGAGGGAEQYF.

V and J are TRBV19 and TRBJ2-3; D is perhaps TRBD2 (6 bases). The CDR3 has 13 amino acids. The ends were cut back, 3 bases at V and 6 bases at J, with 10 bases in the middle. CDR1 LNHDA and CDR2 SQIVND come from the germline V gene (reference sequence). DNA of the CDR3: TGTGCCAGTAGTATGGGAGGCTTCGATACGCAGTATTTT. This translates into CASSMGGFDTQYF.

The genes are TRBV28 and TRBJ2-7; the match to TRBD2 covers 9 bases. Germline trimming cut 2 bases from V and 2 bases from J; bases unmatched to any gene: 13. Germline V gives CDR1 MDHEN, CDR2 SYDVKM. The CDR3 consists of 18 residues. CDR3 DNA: TGTGCCAGCAGTTTACCCGTCCCTCCGGGACTAGCAACCTACGAGCAGTACTTC. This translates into CASSLPVPPGLATYEQYF.

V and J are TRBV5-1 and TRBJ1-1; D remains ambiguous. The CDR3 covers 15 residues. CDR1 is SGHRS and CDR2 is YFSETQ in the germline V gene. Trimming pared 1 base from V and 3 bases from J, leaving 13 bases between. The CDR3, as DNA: TGCGCCAGCAGCTTGACGATGGGGTTGGACACTGAAGCTTTCTTT. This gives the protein CASSLTMGLDTEAFF.

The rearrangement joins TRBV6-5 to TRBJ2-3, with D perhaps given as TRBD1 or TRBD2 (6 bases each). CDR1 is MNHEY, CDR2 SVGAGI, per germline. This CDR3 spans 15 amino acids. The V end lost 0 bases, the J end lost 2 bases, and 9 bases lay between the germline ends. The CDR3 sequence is CASSYSGGLTDTQYF. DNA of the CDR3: TGTGCCAGCAGTTACTCTGGGGGGCTCACAGATACGCAGTATTTT.

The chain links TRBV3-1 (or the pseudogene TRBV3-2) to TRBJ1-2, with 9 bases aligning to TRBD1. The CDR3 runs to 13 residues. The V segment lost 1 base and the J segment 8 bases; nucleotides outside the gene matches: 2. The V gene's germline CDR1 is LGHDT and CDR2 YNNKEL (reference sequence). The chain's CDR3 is CASSQVGQGGYTF. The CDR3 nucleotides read TGTGCCAGCAGCCAAGTGGGACAGGGAGGCTACACCTTC.